The T cell receptor (beta chain) described here comes from a study of identical twins. CDR1 is SGHDT and CDR2 is YYEEEE in the germline V gene. This CDR3 has 16 amino acids. Trimming left V 0 bases short and J 0 bases short, with 11 bases between. A universal primer site came from template switching; cDNA carried unique molecular identifiers. TCRdb analysed the 5' RACE reads with MiXCR anew, one entry per CDR3 protein. The table includes 1.5 million to 2 million distinct CDR3 sequences, less than 40% detected once. The specimen was cord blood. V gene TRBV5-6 combines with J gene TRBJ2-3; no definite D call. The TCR was taken from a newborn girl in good health. The CDR3 is CASSLVWRPSTDTQYF. As DNA, the CDR3 is TGTGCCAGCAGCTTGGTTTGGCGGCCTAGCACAGATACGCAGTATTTT.